The present T cell receptor beta chain was sequenced within a study of technical replicates of blood from a handful of donors. Here immunoSEQ multiplex PCR was the method, and the copy in TCRdb shows in-frame clones only, minus some. The data show 13,000 or so clones, 95% seen once. Germline V gives CDR1 MNHEY, CDR2 SMNVEV (reference sequence). V shed 5 bases and J 5 bases; nucleotides not matched to a gene: 7. This CDR3 is built from 14 residues. The chain has TRBV27 and TRBJ1-2; 8 bases match TRBD1. This receptor was identified in a human donor in good health. What was sequenced was PBMCs. The CDR3 DNA reads TGTGCCAGCAGTCCCGACAGGGGAGCTTATGGCTACACCTTC. Protein product: CASSPDRGAYGYTF.